The entry that follows covers one T cell receptor (beta chain) sequence. This sample was included in a study of blood T cell repertoires in COVID-19. About the research overall: Sites across the United States, Italy and Spain contributed samples from acute and convalescent COVID-19.

J gave up 3 bases and V 5 bases, and 9 bases lay outside the gene matches. Looked up from germline, CDR1 is SGHTA and CDR2 is FQGNSA. The CDR3 contains 17 residues. In the original workflow: Amplification with reference gene primers provided the estimates of nucleated cell counts. TCRdb's copy holds only in-frame clones and misses some; the assay was immunoSEQ multiplex PCR. V, J and clone size were drawn from that table, and D and trimming were deduced from the DNA. The sample yields 160,000 or so clones, approximately 88% seen once. The rearrangement joins TRBV7-2 to TRBJ2-7, with 14 bases fitting TRBD2. The receptor comes from a man in his 60s with acute or convalescent COVID-19. Sequencing used peripheral blood. CDR3 DNA: TGTGCCAGCAGCCTCCGACGACTAGCGGGGGGGCACTACGAGCAGTACTTC. Its protein product is CASSLRRLAGGHYEQYF.